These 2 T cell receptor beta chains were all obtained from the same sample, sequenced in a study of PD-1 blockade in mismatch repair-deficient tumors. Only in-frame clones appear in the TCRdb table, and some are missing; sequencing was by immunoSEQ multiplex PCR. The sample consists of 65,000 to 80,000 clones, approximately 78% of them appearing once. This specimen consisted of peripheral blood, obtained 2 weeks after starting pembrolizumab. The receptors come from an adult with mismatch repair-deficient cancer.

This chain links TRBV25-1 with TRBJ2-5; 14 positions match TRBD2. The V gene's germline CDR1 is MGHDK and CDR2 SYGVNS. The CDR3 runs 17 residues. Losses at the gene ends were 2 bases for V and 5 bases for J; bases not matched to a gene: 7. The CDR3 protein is CASSEGGLAGARETQYF. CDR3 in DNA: TGTGCCAGCAGTGAAGGGGGACTAGCGGGAGCTAGGGAGACCCAGTACTTC.

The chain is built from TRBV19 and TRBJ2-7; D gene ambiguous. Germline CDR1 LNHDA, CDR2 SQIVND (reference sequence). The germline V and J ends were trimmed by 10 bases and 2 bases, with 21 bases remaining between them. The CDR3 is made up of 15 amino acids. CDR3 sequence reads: CATLSQFDGTYEQYF. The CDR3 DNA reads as TGTGCCACCCTCAGCCAATTCGACGGAACCTACGAGCAGTACTTC.